One sample yielded the 27 T cell receptor beta chains listed below, sequenced in a study of control samples from healthy donors and cancer patients. The data were produced by immunoSEQ multiplex PCR, yet TCRdb's version contains in-frame clones alone and is incomplete. Of 400,000 to 500,000 clones in the sample, about nine tenths were seen once. The sequencing input was PBMCs. Receptors originate from a man aged 35-49 years with head and neck cancer.

The chain couples TRBV5-1 to TRBJ2-1, with D unresolved. The CDR3 length is 12 residues. The V gene's germline CDR1 is SGHRS and CDR2 YFSETQ. V was trimmed by 4 bases and J by 9 bases, leaving 11 bases between them. CDR3 region: CASSHSTGEQFF. For the CDR3, the DNA is TGCGCCAGCAGCCACTCTACGGGTGAGCAGTTCTTC.

This chain links TRBV9 with TRBJ1-5, with unresolved D. Germline values: CDR1 SGDLS, CDR2 YYNGEE. The CDR3 runs 13 residues. V was shortened by 3 bases and J by 3 bases, with 7 bases between the two germline ends. The CDR3 is CASSEEINQPQHF. CDR3 coding DNA: TGTGCCAGCAGCGAGGAGATCAATCAGCCCCAGCATTTT.

V gene TRBV4-2 combines with J gene TRBJ1-2; D perhaps matches TRBD1 (5 bases). Trimming stripped 0 bases from V and 7 bases from J, with 12 bases between. This CDR3 spans 14 amino acids. Germline V gene lookup returns CDR1 LGHNA and CDR2 YNFKEQ. The CDR3 DNA reads as TGTGCCAGCAGCCAAGATCTGGGGGTCTCTGGCTACACCTTC. Protein product: CASSQDLGVSGYTF.

V gene TRBV11-2 combines with J gene TRBJ2-1; D possibly corresponds to TRBD2 (6 bases). The V end was cut by 0 bases, the J end by 9 bases, with 18 bases between. This CDR3 region has 16 residues. The germline V gene encodes CDR1 SGHAT and CDR2 FQNNGV. The CDR3 coding sequence is TGTGCCAGCAGCTTAGATCGGGGGACTCCTACCGGTGAGCAGTTCTTC. Its translation is CASSLDRGTPTGEQFF.

The CDR3 region has the DNA TGTGCCAGCAGTATCCCCACAGGGCGAATGAACACTGAAGCTTTCTTT. Translation: CASSIPTGRMNTEAFF. The chain combines TRBV2 with TRBJ1-1; weak D call: TRBD1 (6 bases). There are 16 residues in the CDR3. With 5 bases removed from V and 0 bases from J, the gap between germline ends came to 16 bases. Germline-derived CDR1 and CDR2 are SNHLY and FYNNEI.

This sequence joins TRBV18 and TRBJ1-2; tentative D call: TRBD1 (6 bases). This CDR3 has 15 residues. Germline V lookup: CDR1 KGHSH, CDR2 LQKENI. V lost 2 bases, J lost 3 bases, and 13 bases lay in between. The CDR3 nucleotides are TGTGCCAGCTCACCATTGGGGGGCTTTGACTATGGCTACACCTTC. Protein product: CASSPLGGFDYGYTF.

The chain links TRBV10-2 to TRBJ2-5; 9 bases align to TRBD1. The length of the CDR3 is 15 residues. V lost 8 bases to trimming and J lost 2 bases; unmatched junction nucleotides: 9. Per germline, CDR1 WSHSY and CDR2 SAAADI. In nucleotides, the CDR3 is TGCGCCAGCGGCGAGGACAGGGGCGGTCAAGAGACCCAGTACTTC. Amino acids: CASGEDRGGQETQYF.

The chain links TRBV28 to TRBJ1-1; D is undetermined. CDR3 length: 14 amino acids. Germline-derived CDR1 and CDR2 are MDHEN and SYDVKM. With 6 bases removed from V and 0 bases from J, the gap between germline ends came to 11 bases. DNA for the CDR3: TGTGCCAGCAGATGGAGGGCGATGAACACTGAAGCTTTCTTT. It translates to CASRWRAMNTEAFF.

This chain joins TRBV4-2 and TRBJ1-5; unclear D gene. The CDR3 is 16 amino acids. Trimming took off 0 bases at V and 2 bases at J, with 11 bases between the two ends. Per the germline V gene, CDR1 is LGHNA and CDR2 is YNFKEQ. CDR3 in amino acids: CASSQDTGDGNQPQHF. The CDR3 nucleotides read TGTGCCAGCAGCCAAGATACGGGTGACGGCAATCAGCCCCAGCATTTT.

The gene calls are TRBV7-2 and TRBJ2-2; 9 bases agree with TRBD1. This CDR3 region has 19 residues. Germline V gene data show CDR1 as SGHTA and CDR2 as FQGNSA. Trimming cost V 0 bases and J 2 bases; bases outside gene matches: 10. CDR3 nucleotide sequence: TGTGCCAGCAGCTTAGCCCCGATAAGACAGGGGGGAAACACCGGGGAGCTGTTTTTT. This sequence encodes CASSLAPIRQGGNTGELFF.

The chain has TRBV19 and TRBJ1-5, with 8 bases that match TRBD1. The V segment lost 6 bases and the J segment 0 bases; nucleotides outside the gene matches: 10. Germline assignment: CDR1 LNHDA and CDR2 SQIVND (reference sequence). The length of the CDR3 is 17 residues. CDR3 DNA sequence: TGTGCCAGTAGCTGGACAGGGCGCTCGGATAGCAATCAGCCCCAGCATTTT. Translation: CASSWTGRSDSNQPQHF.

The chain uses TRBV18 and TRBJ1-1, with D maybe TRBD1 (5 bases). The CDR3 extends over 13 amino acids. The germline CDR1 and CDR2 sequences are KGHSH and LQKENI. The V gene lost 2 bases and the J gene lost 4 bases, with 8 bases spanning the gap. The CDR3 spells CASSPGAATEAFF. DNA for the CDR3: TGTGCCAGCTCACCAGGGGCGGCCACTGAAGCTTTCTTT.

V gene TRBV28 combines with J gene TRBJ1-5, with D hard to call. Germline assignment: CDR1 MDHEN and CDR2 SYDVKM. Trimming took off 1 base at V and 6 bases at J, with 10 bases between the two ends. The CDR3 extends over 14 amino acids. The CDR3 nucleotides read TGTGCCAGCAGTTTATCTGAAGCGAGTCAGCCCCAGCATTTT. It is translated as CASSLSEASQPQHF.

This chain uses TRBV7-9 with TRBJ1-2, with 9 bases that match TRBD1. The CDR3 runs 14 residues. Trimming took 2 bases from V and 8 from J; bases not matched to a gene: 6. Germline V gene lookup returns CDR1 SEHNR and CDR2 FQNEAQ (reference sequence). Here the CDR3 DNA reads TGTGCCAGCAGCTTAATGACAGGGGGAGGCGGCTACACCTTC. Residues: CASSLMTGGGGYTF.

This chain links TRBV27 with TRBJ1-1; a possible D gene is TRBD1 (5 bases). The CDR3 extends over 13 amino acids. Germline assignment: CDR1 MNHEY and CDR2 SMNVEV (reference sequence). Trimming pared 4 bases from V and 4 bases from J, leaving 10 bases between. CDR3 region: CASSSTEFTEAFF. CDR3 nucleotide sequence: TGTGCCAGCAGTTCGACAGAATTCACTGAAGCTTTCTTT.

The chain links TRBV6-1 to TRBJ2-7; 9 bases fit TRBD1. From germline, CDR1 is MNHNS and CDR2 SASEGT. This CDR3 spans 16 amino acids. The junction had 5 bases not matched to a gene; V was cut back by 2 bases and J by 0 bases. CDR3 DNA sequence: TGTGCCAGCAGTGAATGGGGGGACAGGGCCTCCTACGAGCAGTACTTC. Amino acids: CASSEWGDRASYEQYF.

The chain employs TRBV4-2 and TRBJ2-7, with TRBD1 matching 7 bases. Trimming removed 1 base from V and 3 bases from J; junction bases left unmatched: 9. The CDR3 has 16 residues. Germline assignment: CDR1 LGHNA and CDR2 YNFKEQ. The CDR3 coding sequence is TGTGCCAGCAGCCAAGGGTCCGGGACAGATATCTACGAGCAGTACTTC. This translates into CASSQGSGTDIYEQYF.

The chain recombines TRBV3-1 (or the pseudogene TRBV3-2) with TRBJ2-7; a weak D match, TRBD2 (5 bases). The ends were cut back, 7 bases at V and 0 bases at J, with 10 bases in the middle. Germline V gene sequence: CDR1 LGHDT, CDR2 YNNKEL (reference sequence). This CDR3 is 13 amino acids long. The CDR3 spells CASNNLASYEQYF. Here the CDR3 DNA reads TGTGCCAGCAATAACCTAGCCTCCTACGAGCAGTACTTC.

J is TRBJ2-5 and V is TRBV6-2 or TRBV6-3; no clear D. Deletions cut 4 bases from V and 2 bases from J, with 5 bases between. This CDR3 region has 12 residues. Germline lookup yields CDR1 MNHEY and CDR2 SVGEGT. The CDR3 is CASSSSQETQYF. CDR3 nucleotides: TGTGCCAGCAGTTCCTCTCAAGAGACCCAGTACTTC.

This chain joins TRBV6-6 and TRBJ1-5; TRBD1 is a possible D gene (6 bases). Germline values: CDR1 MNHNY, CDR2 SVGAGI (reference sequence). Trimming took off 6 bases at V and 3 bases at J, with 15 bases between the two ends. CDR3 length: 15 amino acids. Here the CDR3 reads CASSNGQNFNQPQHF. CDR3 coding DNA: TGTGCCAGCAGCAACGGACAGAACTTCAATCAGCCCCAGCATTTT.

The chain links TRBV5-1 to TRBJ1-4; TRBD1 might be the D (5 bases). The CDR3 has 15 amino acids. CDR1 is SGHRS, CDR2 YFSETQ, per germline. Trimming took 4 bases from V and 0 from J, leaving 10 bases between them. The CDR3 region has the DNA TGCGCCAGCAGCCCGGGGGAGGCAACTAATGAAAAACTGTTTTTT. Translation gives CASSPGEATNEKLFF.

The V call is TRBV7-2, the J call TRBJ2-2; TRBD1 matches at 12 bases. Looked up from germline, CDR1 is SGHTA and CDR2 is FQGNSA. CDR3 length equals 15 residues. The junction had 4 bases not matched to a gene; V was cut back by 6 bases and J by 5 bases. CDR3 DNA sequence: TGTGCCAGCAGGGGACAGGGGGCGGGGACCGGGGAGCTGTTTTTT. As protein: CASRGQGAGTGELFF.

The rearrangement links TRBV2 to TRBJ1-5, with 10 positions matching TRBD1. V gave up 6 bases and J gave up 2 bases; unmatched junction bases: 4. CDR1 and CDR2 from the germline V gene are SNHLY and FYNNEI. The CDR3 runs to 15 residues. This chain's CDR3 is CASRSGTGGNQPQHF. Written as DNA, the CDR3 is TGTGCCAGCAGGTCCGGGACAGGGGGCAATCAGCCCCAGCATTTT.

The chain is built from TRBV6-2 or TRBV6-3 and TRBJ1-1; D perhaps matches TRBD1 (6 bases). Germline CDR1 is MNHEY and CDR2 is SVGEGT. Trimming stripped 0 bases from V and 6 bases from J, with 14 bases between. The CDR3 runs 15 residues. In DNA form, the CDR3 reads TGTGCCAGCAGTTACTCAGGTCAGGGGATGCCTGAAGCTTTCTTT. Residues: CASSYSGQGMPEAFF.

CDR3 sequence reads: CATSIGDLTEAFF. Here the CDR3 DNA reads TGTGCCACCAGTATCGGAGACCTCACTGAAGCTTTCTTT. The chain joins TRBV24-1 to TRBJ1-1, with D unresolved. The CDR3 loop spans 13 amino acids. Germline-derived CDR1 and CDR2 are KGHDR and SFDVKD. The germline V and J ends were trimmed by 6 bases and 4 bases, with 11 bases remaining between them.

This chain uses TRBV7-2 with TRBJ1-4, with D unclear. This CDR3 is 14 amino acids long. The ends were cut back, 1 base at V and 4 bases at J, with 7 bases in the middle. The V gene's germline CDR1 is SGHTA and CDR2 FQGNSA. CDR3 sequence: CASSLEYVNEKLFF. Here the CDR3 DNA reads TGTGCCAGCAGCTTAGAGTACGTTAATGAAAAACTGTTTTTT. Variable domain in full (rest from reference TRBV7-2 and TRBJ1-4): GAGVSQSPSNKVTEKGKDVELRCDPISGHTALYWYRQSLGQGLEFLIYFQGNSAPDKSGLPSDRFSAERTGGSVSTLTIQRTQQEDSAVYLCASSLEYVNEKLFFGSGTQLSVL.

The rearrangement links TRBV11-3 to TRBJ2-2; D gene unclear. The germline CDR1 and CDR2 sequences are SGHNT and YENEEA. The CDR3 runs to 14 residues. The V end was cut by 4 bases, the J end by 6 bases, with 12 bases between. Here the CDR3 DNA reads TGTGCCAGCAGCTCCCTATATTCTTCCGGGGAGCTGTTTTTT. This translates into CASSSLYSSGELFF.